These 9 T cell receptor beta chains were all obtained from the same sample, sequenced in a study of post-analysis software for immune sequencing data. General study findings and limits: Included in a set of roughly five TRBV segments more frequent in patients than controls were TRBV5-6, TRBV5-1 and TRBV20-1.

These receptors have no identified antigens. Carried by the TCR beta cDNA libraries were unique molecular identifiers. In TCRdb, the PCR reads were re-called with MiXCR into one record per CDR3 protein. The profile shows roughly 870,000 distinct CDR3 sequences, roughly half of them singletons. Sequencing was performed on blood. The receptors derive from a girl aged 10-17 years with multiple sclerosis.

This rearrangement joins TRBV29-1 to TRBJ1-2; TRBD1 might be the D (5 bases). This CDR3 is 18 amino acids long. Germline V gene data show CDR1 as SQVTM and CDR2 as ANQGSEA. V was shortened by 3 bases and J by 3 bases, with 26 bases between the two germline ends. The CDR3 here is CSVDSGLLAGHVDYGYTF. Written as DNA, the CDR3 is TGCAGCGTTGATTCGGGTCTTCTCGCAGGGCATGTGGACTATGGCTACACCTTC.

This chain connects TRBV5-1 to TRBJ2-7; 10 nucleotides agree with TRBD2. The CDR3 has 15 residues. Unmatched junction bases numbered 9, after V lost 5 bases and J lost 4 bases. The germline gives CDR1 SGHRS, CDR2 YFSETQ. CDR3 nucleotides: TGCGCCAGCAGTCAGGGGGCGACTAGCGGGTACGAGCAGTACTTC. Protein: CASSQGATSGYEQYF.

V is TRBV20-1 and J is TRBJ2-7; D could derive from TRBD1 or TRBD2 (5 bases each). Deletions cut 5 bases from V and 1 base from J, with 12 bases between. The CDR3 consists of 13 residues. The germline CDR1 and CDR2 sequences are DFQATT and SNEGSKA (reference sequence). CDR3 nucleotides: TGCAGTGCTTCCGGGACCACGTCCTACGAGCAGTACTTC. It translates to CSASGTTSYEQYF.

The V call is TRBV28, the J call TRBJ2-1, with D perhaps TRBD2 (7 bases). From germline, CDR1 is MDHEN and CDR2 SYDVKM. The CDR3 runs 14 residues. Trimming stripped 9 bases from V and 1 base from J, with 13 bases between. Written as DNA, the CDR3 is TGTGCCAGTACGAGGGGGGGGTCCTACAATGAGCAGTTCTTC. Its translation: CASTRGGSYNEQFF. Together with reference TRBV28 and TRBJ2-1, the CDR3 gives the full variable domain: DVKVTQSSRYLVKRTGEKVFLECVQDMDHENMFWYRQDPGLGLRLIYFSYDVKMKEKGDIPEGYSVSREKKERFSLILESASTNQTSMYLCASTRGGSYNEQFFGPGTRLTVL.

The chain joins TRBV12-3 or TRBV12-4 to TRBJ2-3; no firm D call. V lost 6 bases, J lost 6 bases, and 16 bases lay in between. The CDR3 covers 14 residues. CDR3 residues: CASSPPLDKDTQYF. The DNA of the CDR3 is TGTGCCAGCAGCCCCCCATTGGATAAGGATACGCAGTATTTT.

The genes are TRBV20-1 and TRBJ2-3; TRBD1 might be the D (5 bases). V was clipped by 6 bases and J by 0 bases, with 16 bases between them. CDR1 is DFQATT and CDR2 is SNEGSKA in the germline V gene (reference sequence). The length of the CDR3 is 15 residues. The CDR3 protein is CSAKRTTLSTDTQYF. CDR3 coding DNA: TGCAGTGCGAAACGGACAACGCTTAGCACAGATACGCAGTATTTT.

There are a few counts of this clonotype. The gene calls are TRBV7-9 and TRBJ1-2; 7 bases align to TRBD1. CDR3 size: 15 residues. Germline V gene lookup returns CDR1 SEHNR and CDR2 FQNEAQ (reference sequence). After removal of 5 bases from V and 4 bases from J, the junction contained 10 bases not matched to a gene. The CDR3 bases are TGTGCCAGCAGCCGAGGGACAGTTGGTCCCTATGGCTACACCTTC. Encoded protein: CASSRGTVGPYGYTF.

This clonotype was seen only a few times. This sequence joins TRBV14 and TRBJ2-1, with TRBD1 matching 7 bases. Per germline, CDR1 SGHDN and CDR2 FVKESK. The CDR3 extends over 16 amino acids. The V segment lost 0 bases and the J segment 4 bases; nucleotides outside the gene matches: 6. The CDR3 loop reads CASSQDRGPYYNEQFF. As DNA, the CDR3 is TGTGCCAGCAGCCAAGATAGGGGGCCGTATTACAATGAGCAGTTCTTC.

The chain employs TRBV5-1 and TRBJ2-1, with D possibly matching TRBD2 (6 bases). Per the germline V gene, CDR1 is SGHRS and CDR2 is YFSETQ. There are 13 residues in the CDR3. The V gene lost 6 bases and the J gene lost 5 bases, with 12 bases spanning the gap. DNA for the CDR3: TGCGCCAGCATGGAGGGGAATAACAATGAGCAGTTCTTC. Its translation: CASMEGNNNEQFF.